Listed below are T cell receptor beta chains from one sample, sequenced in a study of blood T cell repertoires in COVID-19. Using immunoSEQ multiplex PCR, the repertoire was profiled, and TCRdb retains in-frame clones only, with some absent. The sample includes about 170,000 clones, about 85% seen only once; the top ten take about 26%. Sequenced material: peripheral blood. The receptors shown here come from a man aged 60 to 69 with acute or convalescent COVID-19. The CDR3 runs from the conserved cysteine through the conserved F or W. D genes are given only for firm matches.

j_gene	d_gene	v_gene	CDR3aa
TRBJ2-5	TRBD1	TRBV7-2	CASRSTGAGRETQYF
TRBJ1-2	TRBD1	TRBV27	CASSPRQGWGDGYTF
TRBJ2-6	TRBD1	TRBV6-5	CASSSQGGAGANVLTF
TRBJ1-3	TRBD1	TRBV19	CASRDRGRKYGGNTIYF
TRBJ2-6	TRBD2	TRBV7-6	CASSLAGGLGANVLTF
TRBJ2-3	.	TRBV19	CASSATDTQYF
TRBJ1-1	.	TRBV2	CASLRENTEAFF
TRBJ1-2	TRBD1	TRBV5-1	CASRLDRGYGYTF
TRBJ2-5	.	TRBV5-1	CASSFHGRGETQYF
TRBJ1-6	TRBD1	TRBV5-1	CASSLDRGDSPLHF
TRBJ2-2	.	TRBV24-1	CATRGVNTGELFF
TRBJ2-1	TRBD1	TRBV4-2	CASSQGGGGYNEQFF
TRBJ1-2	.	TRBV6-4	CASTRGRDYGYTF
TRBJ1-5	TRBD1	TRBV19	CASAPQGALGNQPQHF
TRBJ2-1	.	TRBV4-3	CASSQRSASYNEQFF
TRBJ2-2	TRBD1	TRBV10-3	CAISESRGGVNTGELFF
TRBJ1-1	TRBD1	TRBV9	CASSVGQAITEAFF
TRBJ1-2	TRBD1	TRBV27	CASSQRTGNYGYTF
TRBJ2-2	TRBD1	TRBV10-3	CAISDRGNTGELFF
TRBJ1-1	.	TRBV5-1	CASSLGTVKGANTEAFF
TRBJ1-4	TRBD1	TRBV6-1	CASSEGRGQSGLFF
TRBJ1-1	.	TRBV29-1	CSTRWGGSGTEAFF
TRBJ2-3	.	TRBV9	CASSEGAIHADTQYF
TRBJ1-2	.	TRBV5-5	CASSSKSDSPNYGYTF
TRBJ2-7	.	TRBV6-5	CASSSVGSSYEQYF
TRBJ2-2	TRBD2	TRBV3-1/TRBV3-2	CASSGRGGPGELFF
TRBJ1-2	.	TRBV19	CASNDPGVNYGYTF